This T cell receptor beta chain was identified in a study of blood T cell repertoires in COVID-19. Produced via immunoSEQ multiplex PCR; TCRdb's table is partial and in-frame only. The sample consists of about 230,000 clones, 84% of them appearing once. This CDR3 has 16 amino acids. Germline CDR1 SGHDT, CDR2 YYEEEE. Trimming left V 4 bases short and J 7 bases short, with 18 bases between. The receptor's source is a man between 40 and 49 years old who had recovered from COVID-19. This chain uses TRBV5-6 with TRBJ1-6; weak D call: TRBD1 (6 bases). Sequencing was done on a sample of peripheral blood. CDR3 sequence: CASSVGGGRGNSPLHF. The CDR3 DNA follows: TGTGCCAGCAGCGTTGGTGGAGGCAGGGGAAATTCACCCCTCCACTTT.